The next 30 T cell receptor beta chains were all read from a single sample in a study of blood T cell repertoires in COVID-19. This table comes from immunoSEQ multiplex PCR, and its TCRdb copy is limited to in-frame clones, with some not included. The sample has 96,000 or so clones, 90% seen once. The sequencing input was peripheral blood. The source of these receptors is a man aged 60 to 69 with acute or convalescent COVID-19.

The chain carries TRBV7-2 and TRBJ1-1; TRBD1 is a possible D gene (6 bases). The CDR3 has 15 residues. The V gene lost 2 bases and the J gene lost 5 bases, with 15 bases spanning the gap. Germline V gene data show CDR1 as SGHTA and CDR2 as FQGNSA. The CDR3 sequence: CASSLWVQGGTEAFF. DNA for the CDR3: TGTGCCAGCAGCTTATGGGTACAGGGAGGGACTGAAGCTTTCTTT.

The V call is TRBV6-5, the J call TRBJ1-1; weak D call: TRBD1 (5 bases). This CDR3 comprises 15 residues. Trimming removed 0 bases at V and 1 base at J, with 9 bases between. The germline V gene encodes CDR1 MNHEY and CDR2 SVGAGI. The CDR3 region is CASSYSTGANTEAFF. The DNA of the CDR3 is TGTGCCAGCAGTTACTCTACAGGCGCGAACACTGAAGCTTTCTTT.

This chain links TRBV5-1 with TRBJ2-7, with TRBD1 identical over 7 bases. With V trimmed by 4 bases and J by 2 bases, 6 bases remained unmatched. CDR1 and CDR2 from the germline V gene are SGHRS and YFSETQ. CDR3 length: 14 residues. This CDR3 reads CASSLGQETYEQYF. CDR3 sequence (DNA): TGCGCCAGCAGCCTAGGACAGGAGACCTACGAGCAGTACTTC.

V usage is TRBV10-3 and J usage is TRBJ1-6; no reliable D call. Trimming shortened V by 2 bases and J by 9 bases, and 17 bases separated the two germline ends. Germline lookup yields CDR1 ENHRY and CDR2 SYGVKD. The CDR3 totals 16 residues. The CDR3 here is CAISEQRTTLASPLHF. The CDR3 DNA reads TGTGCCATCAGTGAGCAGCGGACCACGCTAGCTTCACCCCTCCACTTT.

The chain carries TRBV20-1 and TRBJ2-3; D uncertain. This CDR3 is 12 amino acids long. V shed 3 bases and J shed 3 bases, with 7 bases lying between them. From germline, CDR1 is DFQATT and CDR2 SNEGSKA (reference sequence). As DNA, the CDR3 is TGCAGTGCTAGTCTAGAAACAGATACGCAGTATTTT. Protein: CSASLETDTQYF.

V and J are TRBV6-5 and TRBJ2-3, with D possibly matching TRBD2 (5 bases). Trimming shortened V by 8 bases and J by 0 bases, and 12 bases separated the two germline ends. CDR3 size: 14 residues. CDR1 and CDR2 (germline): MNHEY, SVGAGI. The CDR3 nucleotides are TGTGCCAGCCGAGCGGATACTAGCACAGATACGCAGTATTTT. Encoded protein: CASRADTSTDTQYF.

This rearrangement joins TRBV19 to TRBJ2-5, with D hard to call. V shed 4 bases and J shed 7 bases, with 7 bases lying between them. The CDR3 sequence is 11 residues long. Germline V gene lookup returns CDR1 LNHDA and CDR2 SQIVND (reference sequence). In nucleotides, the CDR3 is TGTGCCAGTAGTAAAACGGGGACCCAGTACTTC. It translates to CASSKTGTQYF.

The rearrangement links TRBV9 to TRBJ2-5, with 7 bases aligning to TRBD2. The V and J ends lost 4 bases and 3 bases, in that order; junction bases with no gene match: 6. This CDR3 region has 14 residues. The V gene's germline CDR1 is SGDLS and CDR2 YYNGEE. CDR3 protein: CASSPTGRKETQYF. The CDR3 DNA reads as TGTGCCAGCAGCCCGACCGGGAGGAAAGAGACCCAGTACTTC.

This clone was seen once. The CDR3 DNA follows: TGTGCTAGTGGTTTGGCTCTACAGGGGGCTGTTGTAGATACGCAGTATTTT. Its protein is CASGLALQGAVVDTQYF. The chain joins TRBV12-5 to TRBJ2-3, with 9 bases fitting TRBD1. Germline CDR1 and CDR2: LGHNT and FRNRAP. The CDR3 has 17 residues. V was pared by 1 base and J by 5 bases, with 10 bases of the junction left unmatched.

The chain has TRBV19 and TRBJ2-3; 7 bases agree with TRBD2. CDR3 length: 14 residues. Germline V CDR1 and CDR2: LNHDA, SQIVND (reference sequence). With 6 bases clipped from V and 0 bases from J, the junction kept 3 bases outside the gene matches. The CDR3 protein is CASRRSGSTDTQYF. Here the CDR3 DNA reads TGTGCCAGTAGACGTAGCGGGAGCACAGATACGCAGTATTTT. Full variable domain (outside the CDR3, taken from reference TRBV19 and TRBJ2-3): DGGITQSPKYLFRKEGQNVTLSCEQNLNHDAMYWYRQDPGQGLRLIYYSQIVNDFQKGDIAEGYSVSREKKESFPLTVTSAQKNPTAFYLCASRRSGSTDTQYFGPGTRLTVL.

CDR3 DNA: TGTGCCAGCAGTGAGGGAGGGGTCAATCAGCCCCAGCATTTT. Translation: CASSEGGVNQPQHF. The V call is TRBV2, the J call TRBJ1-5, with a weak D call TRBD1 (5 bases). The CDR3 totals 14 residues. The germline V and J ends were trimmed by 3 bases and 3 bases, with 9 bases remaining between them. Germline CDR1 SNHLY, CDR2 FYNNEI.

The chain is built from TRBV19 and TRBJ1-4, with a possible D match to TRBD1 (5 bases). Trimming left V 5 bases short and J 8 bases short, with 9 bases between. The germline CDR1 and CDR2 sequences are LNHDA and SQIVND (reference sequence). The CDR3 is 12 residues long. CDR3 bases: TGTGCCAGTAGTCAAAGGGGAGAAAAACTGTTTTTT. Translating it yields CASSQRGEKLFF.

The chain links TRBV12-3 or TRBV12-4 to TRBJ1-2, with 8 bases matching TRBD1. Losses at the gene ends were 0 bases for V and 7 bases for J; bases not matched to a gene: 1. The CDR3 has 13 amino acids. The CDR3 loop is CASSLAGTGGYTF. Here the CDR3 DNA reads TGTGCCAGCAGTTTAGCTGGGACAGGTGGCTACACCTTC.

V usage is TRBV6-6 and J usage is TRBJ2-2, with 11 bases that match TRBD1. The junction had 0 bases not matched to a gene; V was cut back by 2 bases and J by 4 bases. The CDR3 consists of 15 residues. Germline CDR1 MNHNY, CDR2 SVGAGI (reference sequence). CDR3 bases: TGTGCCAGCAGTTACGGGACAGGGGGCACCGGGGAGCTGTTTTTT. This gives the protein CASSYGTGGTGELFF.

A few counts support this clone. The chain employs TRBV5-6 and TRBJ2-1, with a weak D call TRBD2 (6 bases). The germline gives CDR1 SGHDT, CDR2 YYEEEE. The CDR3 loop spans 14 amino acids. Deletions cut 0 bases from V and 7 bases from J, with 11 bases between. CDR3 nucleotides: TGTGCCAGCAGCTTGGAGACTAGGGATAATGAGCAGTTCTTC. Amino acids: CASSLETRDNEQFF.

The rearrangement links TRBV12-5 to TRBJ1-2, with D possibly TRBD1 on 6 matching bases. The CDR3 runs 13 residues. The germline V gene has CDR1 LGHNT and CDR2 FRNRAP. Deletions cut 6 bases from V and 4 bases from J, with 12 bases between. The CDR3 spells CASGSGGLYGYTF. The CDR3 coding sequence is TGTGCTAGTGGCTCGGGGGGGCTCTATGGCTACACCTTC.

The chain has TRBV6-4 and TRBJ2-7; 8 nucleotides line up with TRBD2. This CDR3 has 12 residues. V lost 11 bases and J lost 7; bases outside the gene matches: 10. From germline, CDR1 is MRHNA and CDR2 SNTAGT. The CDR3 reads CAGRGGPGEQYF. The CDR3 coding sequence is TGTGCCGGACGGGGGGGACCTGGGGAGCAGTACTTC.

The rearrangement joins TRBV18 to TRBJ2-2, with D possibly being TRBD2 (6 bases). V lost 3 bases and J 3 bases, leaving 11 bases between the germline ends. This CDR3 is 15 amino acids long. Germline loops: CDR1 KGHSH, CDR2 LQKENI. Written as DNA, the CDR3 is TGTGCCAGCTCACCGTTTAGCGGAGACACCGGGGAGCTGTTTTTT. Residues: CASSPFSGDTGELFF.

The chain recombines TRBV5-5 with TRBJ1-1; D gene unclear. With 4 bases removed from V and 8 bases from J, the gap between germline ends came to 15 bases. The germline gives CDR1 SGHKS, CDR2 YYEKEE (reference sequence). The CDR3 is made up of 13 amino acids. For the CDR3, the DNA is TGTGCCAGCAGCCTCCCTAGTCGGCGGGAAGCTTTCTTT. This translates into CASSLPSRREAFF.

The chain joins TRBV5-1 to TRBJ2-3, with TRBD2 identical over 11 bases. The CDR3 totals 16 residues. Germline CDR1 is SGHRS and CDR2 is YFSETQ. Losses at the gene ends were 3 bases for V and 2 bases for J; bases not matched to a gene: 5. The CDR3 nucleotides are TGCGCCAGCAGCTCCGGGACTAGCGGCGTCACAGATACGCAGTATTTT. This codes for CASSSGTSGVTDTQYF.

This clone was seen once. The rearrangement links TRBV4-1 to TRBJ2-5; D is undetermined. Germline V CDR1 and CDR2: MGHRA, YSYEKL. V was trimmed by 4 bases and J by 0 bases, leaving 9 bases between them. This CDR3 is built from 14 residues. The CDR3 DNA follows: TGCGCCAGCAGCCCCCTCTCGGACCAAGAGACCCAGTACTTC. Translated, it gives CASSPLSDQETQYF.

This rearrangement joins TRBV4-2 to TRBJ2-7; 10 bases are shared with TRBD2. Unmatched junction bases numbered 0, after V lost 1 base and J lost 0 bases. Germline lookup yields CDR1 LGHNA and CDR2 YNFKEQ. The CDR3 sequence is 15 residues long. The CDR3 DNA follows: TGTGCCAGCAGCCAAGCTAGCGGGAGCTCCTACGAGCAGTACTTC. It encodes CASSQASGSSYEQYF.

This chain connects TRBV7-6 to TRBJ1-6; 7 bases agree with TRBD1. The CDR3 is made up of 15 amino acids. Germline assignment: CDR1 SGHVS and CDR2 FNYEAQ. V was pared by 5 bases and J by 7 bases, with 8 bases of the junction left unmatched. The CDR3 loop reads CASSQSTGMNSPLHF. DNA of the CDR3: TGTGCCAGCAGCCAATCGACAGGGATGAATTCACCCCTCCACTTT.

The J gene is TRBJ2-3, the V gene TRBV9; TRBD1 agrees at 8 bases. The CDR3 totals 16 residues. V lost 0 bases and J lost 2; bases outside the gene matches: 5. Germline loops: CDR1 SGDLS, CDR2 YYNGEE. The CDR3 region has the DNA TGTGCCAGCAGCGTAGGGCAGGGGGCGCCCACAGATACGCAGTATTTT. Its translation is CASSVGQGAPTDTQYF.

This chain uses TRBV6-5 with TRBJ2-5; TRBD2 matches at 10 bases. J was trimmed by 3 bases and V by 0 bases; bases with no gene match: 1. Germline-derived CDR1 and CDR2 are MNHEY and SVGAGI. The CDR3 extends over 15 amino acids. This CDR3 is CASSYSTSGEETQYF. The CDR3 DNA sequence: TGTGCCAGCAGTTACTCAACTAGCGGGGAAGAGACCCAGTACTTC.

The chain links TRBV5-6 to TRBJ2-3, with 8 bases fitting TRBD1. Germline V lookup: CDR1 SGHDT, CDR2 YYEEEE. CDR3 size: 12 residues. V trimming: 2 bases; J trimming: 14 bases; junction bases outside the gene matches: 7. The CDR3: CASSLLTGVRYF. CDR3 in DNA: TGTGCCAGCAGCTTATTGACAGGGGTAAGGTATTTT.

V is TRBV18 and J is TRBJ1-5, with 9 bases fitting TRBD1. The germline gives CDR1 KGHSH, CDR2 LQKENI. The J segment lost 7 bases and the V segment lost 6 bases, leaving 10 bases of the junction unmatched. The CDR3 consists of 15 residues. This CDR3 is CASSRAGQGQQPQHF. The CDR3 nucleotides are TGTGCCAGCTCCCGGGCTGGACAGGGGCAGCAGCCCCAGCATTTT.

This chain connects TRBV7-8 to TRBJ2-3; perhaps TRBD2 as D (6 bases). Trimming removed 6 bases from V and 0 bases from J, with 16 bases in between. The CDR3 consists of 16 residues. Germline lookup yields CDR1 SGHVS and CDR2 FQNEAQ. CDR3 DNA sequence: TGTGCCAGCAGACCCCCTATAGGGACTAGCACAGATACGCAGTATTTT. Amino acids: CASRPPIGTSTDTQYF.

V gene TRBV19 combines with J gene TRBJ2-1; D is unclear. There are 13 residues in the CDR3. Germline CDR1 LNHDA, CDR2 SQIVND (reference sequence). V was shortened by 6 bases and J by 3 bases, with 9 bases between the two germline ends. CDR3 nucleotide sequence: TGTGCCAGTAGGGCGAGGCTCTACAATGAGCAGTTCTTC. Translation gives CASRARLYNEQFF.

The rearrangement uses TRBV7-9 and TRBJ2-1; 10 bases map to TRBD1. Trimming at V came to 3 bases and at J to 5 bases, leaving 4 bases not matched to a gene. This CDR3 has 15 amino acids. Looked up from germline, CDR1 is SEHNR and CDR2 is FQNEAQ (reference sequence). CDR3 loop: CASSFGQGVNNEQFF. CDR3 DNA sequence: TGTGCCAGCAGCTTCGGACAGGGGGTAAACAATGAGCAGTTCTTC.